This T cell receptor (beta chain) appears in the sequencing data of a study of blood T cell repertoires in COVID-19. Libraries were prepared by immunoSEQ multiplex PCR; TCRdb keeps only in-frame clonotypes and omits some of them. This sample carries around 100,000 clones, approximately 90% of them seen once, and the ten largest clones take approximately 4.3%. The TCR sequence derives from a woman aged 45 to 65 with acute or convalescent COVID-19. Sequences were obtained from peripheral blood.

CDR3: CASSYSEENTPYGYTF. The CDR3 DNA reads as TGTGCCAGCAGTTACTCGGAGGAGAACACACCCTATGGCTACACCTTC. The V and J genes are TRBV6-5 and TRBJ1-2; no reliable D call. CDR3 length: 16 amino acids. Germline assignment: CDR1 MNHEY and CDR2 SVGAGI. Between the trimmed V and J ends, which lost 0 bases and 4 bases, there was a span of 15 bases.